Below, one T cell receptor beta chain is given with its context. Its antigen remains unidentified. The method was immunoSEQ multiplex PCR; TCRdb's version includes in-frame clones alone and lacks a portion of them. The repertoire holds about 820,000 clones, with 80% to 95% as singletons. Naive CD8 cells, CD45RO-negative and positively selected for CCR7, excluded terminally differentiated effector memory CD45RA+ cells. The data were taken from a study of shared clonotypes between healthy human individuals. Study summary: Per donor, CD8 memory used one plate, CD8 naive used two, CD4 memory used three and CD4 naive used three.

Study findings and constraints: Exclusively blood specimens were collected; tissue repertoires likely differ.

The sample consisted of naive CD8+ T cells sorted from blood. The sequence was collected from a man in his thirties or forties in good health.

CDR3 DNA: TGTGCCAGCAGCTTAGTCCCGCGGGAGGGCCGTAATCAGCCCCAGCATTTT. Amino acid sequence: CASSLVPREGRNQPQHF. The chain has TRBV7-8 and TRBJ1-5, with no clear D. From germline, CDR1 is SGHVS and CDR2 FQNEAQ. V was pared by 1 base and J by 4 bases, with 17 bases between. The CDR3 is made up of 17 amino acids.